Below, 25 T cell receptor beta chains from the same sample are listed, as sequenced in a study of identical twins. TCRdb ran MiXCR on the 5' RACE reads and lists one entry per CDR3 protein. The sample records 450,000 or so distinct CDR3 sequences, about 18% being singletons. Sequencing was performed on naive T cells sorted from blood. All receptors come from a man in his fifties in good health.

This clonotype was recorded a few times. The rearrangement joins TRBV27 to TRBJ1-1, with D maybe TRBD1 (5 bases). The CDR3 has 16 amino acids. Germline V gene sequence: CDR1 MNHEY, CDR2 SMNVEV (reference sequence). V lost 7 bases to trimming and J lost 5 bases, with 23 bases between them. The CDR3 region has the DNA TGTGCCAGCAACTACTTGGACACACCCTGGGGAACTGAAGCTTTCTTT. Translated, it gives CASNYLDTPWGTEAFF.

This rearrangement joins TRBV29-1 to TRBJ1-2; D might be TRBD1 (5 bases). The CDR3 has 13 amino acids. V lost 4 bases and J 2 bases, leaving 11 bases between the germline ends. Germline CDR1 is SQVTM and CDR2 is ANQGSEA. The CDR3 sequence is CSVGAGLNYGYTF. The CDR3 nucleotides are TGCAGCGTTGGGGCAGGGCTAAACTATGGCTACACCTTC.

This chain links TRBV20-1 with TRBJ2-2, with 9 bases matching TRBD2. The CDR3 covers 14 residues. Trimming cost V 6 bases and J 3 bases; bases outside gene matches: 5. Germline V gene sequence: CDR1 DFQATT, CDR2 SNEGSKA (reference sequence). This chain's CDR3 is CSAESGGYTGELFF. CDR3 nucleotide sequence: TGCAGTGCCGAGAGCGGGGGGTACACCGGGGAGCTGTTTTTT.

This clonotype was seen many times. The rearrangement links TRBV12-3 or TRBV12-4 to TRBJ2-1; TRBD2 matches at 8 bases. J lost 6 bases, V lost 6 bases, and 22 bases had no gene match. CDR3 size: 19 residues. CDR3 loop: CASRPREGGFSGNRNEQFF. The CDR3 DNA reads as TGTGCCAGCAGGCCTCGGGAAGGGGGATTTAGCGGGAACCGCAATGAGCAGTTCTTC.

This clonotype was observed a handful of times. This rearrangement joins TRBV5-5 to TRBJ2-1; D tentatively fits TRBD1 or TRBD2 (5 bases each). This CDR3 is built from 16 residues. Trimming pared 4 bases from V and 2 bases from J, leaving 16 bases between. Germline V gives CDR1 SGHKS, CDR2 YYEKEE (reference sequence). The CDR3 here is CASSLRPGTTYNEQFF. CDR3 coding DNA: TGTGCCAGCAGCCTACGTCCCGGGACCACCTACAATGAGCAGTTCTTC.

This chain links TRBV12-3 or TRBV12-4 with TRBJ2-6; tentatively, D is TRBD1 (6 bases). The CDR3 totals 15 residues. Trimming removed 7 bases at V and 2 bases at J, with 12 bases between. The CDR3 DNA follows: TGTGCCAGCACTACTAACAGGGCTGGGGCCAACGTCCTGACTTTC. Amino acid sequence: CASTTNRAGANVLTF.

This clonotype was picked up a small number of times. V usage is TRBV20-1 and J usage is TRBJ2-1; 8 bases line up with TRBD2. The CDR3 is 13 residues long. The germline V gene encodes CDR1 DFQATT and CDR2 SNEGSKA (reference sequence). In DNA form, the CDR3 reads TGCAGCGCCGGGACTAGGCGGCGGAATGAGCAGTTCTTC. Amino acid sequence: CSAGTRRRNEQFF.

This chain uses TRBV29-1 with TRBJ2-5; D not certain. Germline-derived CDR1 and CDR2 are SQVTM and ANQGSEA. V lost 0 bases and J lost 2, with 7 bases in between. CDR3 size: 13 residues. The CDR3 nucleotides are TGCAGCGTTGAAGACAGAAAACAAGAGACCCAGTACTTC. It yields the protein CSVEDRKQETQYF.

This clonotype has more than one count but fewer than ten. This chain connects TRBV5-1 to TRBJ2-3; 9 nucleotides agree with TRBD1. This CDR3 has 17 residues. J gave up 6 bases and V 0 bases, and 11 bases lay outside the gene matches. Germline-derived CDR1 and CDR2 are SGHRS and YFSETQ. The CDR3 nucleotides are TGCGCCAGCAGCTTGGCTGGCCAAGGACAGGGGTCCGATACGCAGTATTTT. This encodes CASSLAGQGQGSDTQYF.

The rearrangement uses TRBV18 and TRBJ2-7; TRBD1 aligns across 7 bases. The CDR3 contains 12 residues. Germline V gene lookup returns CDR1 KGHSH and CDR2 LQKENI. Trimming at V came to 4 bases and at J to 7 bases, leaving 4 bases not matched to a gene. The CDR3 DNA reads TGTGCCAGCTCACAGGACAGGAAGGAGCAGTACTTC. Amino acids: CASSQDRKEQYF.

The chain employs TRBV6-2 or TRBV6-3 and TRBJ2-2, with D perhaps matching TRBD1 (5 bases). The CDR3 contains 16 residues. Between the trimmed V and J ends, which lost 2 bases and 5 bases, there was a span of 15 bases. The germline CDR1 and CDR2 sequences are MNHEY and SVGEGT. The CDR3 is CASSYVARVETGELFF. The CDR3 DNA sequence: TGTGCCAGCAGTTACGTCGCCAGGGTGGAAACCGGGGAGCTGTTTTTT.

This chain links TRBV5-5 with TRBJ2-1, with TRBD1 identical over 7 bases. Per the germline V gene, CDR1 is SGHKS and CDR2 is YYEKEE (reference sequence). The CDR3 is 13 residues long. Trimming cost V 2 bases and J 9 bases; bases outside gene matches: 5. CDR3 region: CASSFSTGSEQFF. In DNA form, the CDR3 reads TGTGCCAGCAGCTTTTCGACAGGGTCTGAGCAGTTCTTC.

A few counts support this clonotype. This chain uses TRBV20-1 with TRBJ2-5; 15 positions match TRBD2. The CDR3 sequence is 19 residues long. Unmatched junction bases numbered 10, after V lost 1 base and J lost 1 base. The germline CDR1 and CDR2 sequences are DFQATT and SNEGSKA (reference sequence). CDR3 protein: CSARGVMGLAGGLQETQYF. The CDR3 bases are TGCAGTGCTAGAGGGGTTATGGGACTAGCGGGGGGTCTCCAAGAGACCCAGTACTTC.

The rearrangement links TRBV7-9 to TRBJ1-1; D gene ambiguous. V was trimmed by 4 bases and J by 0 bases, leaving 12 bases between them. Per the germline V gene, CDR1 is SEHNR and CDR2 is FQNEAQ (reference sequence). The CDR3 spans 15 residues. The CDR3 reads CASSSRGPLNTEAFF. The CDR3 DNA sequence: TGTGCCAGCAGCTCCCGAGGGCCTTTGAACACTGAAGCTTTCTTT.

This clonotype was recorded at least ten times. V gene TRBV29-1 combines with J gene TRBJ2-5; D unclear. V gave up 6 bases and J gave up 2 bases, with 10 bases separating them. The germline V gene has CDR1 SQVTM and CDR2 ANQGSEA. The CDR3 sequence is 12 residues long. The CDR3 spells CSVLHGQETQYF. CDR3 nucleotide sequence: TGCAGCGTCCTTCACGGGCAAGAGACCCAGTACTTC.

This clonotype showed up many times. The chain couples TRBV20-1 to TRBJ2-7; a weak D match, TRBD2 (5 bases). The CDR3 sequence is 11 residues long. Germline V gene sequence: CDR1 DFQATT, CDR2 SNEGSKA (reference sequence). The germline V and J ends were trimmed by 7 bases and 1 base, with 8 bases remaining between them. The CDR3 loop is CSGRESYEQYF. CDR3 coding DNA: TGCAGTGGACGGGAATCCTACGAGCAGTACTTC.

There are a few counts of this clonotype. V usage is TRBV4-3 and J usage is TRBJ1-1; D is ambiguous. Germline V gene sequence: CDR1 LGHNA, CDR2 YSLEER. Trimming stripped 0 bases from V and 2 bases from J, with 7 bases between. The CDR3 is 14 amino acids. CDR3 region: CASSQDADNTEAFF. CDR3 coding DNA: TGCGCCAGCAGCCAAGATGCAGATAACACTGAAGCTTTCTTT.

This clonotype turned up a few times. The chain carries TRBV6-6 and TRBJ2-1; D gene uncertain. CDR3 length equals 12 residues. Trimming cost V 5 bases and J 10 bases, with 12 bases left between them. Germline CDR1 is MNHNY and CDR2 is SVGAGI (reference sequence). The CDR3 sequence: CASSHPQTEQFF. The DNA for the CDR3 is TGTGCCAGCAGTCACCCCCAGACCGAGCAGTTCTTC.

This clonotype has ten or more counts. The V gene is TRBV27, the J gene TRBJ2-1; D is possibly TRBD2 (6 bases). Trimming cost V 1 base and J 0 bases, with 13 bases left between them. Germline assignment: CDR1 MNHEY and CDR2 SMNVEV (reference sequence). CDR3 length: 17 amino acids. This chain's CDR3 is CASSLLSSVSSYNEQFF. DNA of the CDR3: TGTGCCAGCAGTTTATTGTCTAGCGTGAGCTCCTACAATGAGCAGTTCTTC.

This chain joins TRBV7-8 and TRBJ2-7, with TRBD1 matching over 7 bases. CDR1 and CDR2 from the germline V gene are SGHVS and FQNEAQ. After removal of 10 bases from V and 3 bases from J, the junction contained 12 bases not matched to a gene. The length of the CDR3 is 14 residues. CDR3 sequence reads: CATVEGQAVYEQYF. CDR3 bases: TGTGCCACTGTTGAAGGACAGGCCGTCTACGAGCAGTACTTC.

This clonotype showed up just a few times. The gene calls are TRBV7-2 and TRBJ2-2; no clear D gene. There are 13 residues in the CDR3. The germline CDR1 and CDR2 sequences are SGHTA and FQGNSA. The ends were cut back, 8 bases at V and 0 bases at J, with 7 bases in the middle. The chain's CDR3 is CASSGPNTGELFF. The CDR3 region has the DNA TGTGCCAGCTCCGGGCCGAACACCGGGGAGCTGTTTTTT.

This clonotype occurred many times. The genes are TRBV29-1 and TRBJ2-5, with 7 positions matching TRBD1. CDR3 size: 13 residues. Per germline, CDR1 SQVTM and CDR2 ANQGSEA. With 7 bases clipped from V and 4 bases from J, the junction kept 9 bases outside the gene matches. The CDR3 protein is CSGKQGSGETQYF. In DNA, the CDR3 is TGCAGCGGAAAACAGGGGTCGGGAGAGACCCAGTACTTC.

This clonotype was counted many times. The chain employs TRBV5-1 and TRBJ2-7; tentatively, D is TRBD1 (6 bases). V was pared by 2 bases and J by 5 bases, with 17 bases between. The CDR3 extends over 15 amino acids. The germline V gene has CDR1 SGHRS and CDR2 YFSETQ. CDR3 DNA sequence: TGCGCCAGCAGCTTATTCCCTACAGGGAGCGACGAGCAGTACTTC. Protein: CASSLFPTGSDEQYF.

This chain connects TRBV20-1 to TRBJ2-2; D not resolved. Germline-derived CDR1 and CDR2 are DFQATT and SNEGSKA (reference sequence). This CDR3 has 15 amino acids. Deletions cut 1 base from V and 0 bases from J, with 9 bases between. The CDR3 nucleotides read TGCAGTGCTAGAGCCCAGAGAACGAACACCGGGGAGCTGTTTTTT. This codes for CSARAQRTNTGELFF.

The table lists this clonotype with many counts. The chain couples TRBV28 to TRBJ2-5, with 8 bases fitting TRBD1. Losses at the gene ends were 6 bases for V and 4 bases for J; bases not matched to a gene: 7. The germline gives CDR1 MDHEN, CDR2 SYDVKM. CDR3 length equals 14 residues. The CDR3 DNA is TGTGCCAGCAGGCAGGGGGCCGTTCGAGAGACCCAGTACTTC. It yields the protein CASRQGAVRETQYF.